Listed below are T cell receptor beta chains from one sample, sequenced in a study of blood T cell repertoires in COVID-19. TCRdb keeps only in-frame clones here, not all; method: immunoSEQ multiplex PCR. This table has 250,000 to 300,000 clones, about nine tenths appearing once. Sequencing was done on a sample of peripheral blood. The receptors were sampled from a woman in her 50s who had recovered from COVID-19. CDR3s include the opening cysteine and the closing phenylalanine or tryptophan. The order of the fields is clone size, V gene, J gene, D gene, CDR3 protein, CDR3 DNA. The D gene is left open where the match is weak. Size is omitted from some rows. Given values are once, few, many or a class for expanded clones.

once	TRBV30	TRBJ2-1	TRBD2	CAWSVLPSGGGEQFF	TGTGCCTGGAGTGTACTCCCTAGCGGGGGAGGTGAGCAGTTCTTC
NA	TRBV27	TRBJ2-3	NA	CASSLLSGIGTQYF	TGTGCCAGCAGTTTATTAAGCGGTATAGGTACGCAGTATTTT
NA	TRBV28	TRBJ1-2	NA	CASSLAGTNYGYTF	TGTGCCAGCAGTTTAGCCGGGACAAACTATGGCTACACCTTC
NA	TRBV5-6	TRBJ1-5	NA	CASSLAGFGQPQHF	TGTGCCAGCAGCTTGGCAGGGTTCGGGCAGCCCCAGCATTTT
few	TRBV11-2	TRBJ1-3	TRBD1	CASSQMTGKDTIYF	TGTGCCAGCAGCCAAATGACAGGGAAGGACACCATATATTTT
NA	TRBV7-3	TRBJ1-2	NA	CASSLTARGSEGYTF	TGTGCCAGCAGCTTAACGGCCAGGGGCTCCGAGGGCTACACCTTC
NA	TRBV5-1	TRBJ2-2	NA	CASSLTVTNTGELFF	TGCGCCAGCAGCTTGACGGTTACGAACACCGGGGAGCTGTTTTTT
NA	TRBV28	TRBJ2-5	NA	CASSTVGGLETQYF	TGTGCCAGCTCCACCGTGGGGGGATTAGAGACCCAGTACTTC
NA	TRBV6-5	TRBJ1-5	NA	CASSVTGLRQPQHF	TGTGCCAGCAGCGTAACAGGGTTAAGGCAGCCCCAGCATTTT
NA	TRBV5-1	TRBJ1-6	NA	CASSLGQGSYNSPLHF	TGCGCCAGCAGTTTGGGGCAGGGTTCCTATAATTCACCCCTCCACTTT